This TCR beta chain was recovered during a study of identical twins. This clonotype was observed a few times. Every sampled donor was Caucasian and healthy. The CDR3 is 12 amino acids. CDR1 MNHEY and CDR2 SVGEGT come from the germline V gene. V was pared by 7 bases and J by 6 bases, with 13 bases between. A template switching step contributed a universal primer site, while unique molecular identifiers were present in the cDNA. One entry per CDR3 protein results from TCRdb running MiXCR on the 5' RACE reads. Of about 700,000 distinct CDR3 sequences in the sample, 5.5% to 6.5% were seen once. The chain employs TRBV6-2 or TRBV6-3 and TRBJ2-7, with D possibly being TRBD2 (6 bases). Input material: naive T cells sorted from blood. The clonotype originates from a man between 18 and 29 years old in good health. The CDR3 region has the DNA TGTGCCAGCATCGCCGGGACTTTCGAGCAGTACTTC. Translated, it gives CASIAGTFEQYF.